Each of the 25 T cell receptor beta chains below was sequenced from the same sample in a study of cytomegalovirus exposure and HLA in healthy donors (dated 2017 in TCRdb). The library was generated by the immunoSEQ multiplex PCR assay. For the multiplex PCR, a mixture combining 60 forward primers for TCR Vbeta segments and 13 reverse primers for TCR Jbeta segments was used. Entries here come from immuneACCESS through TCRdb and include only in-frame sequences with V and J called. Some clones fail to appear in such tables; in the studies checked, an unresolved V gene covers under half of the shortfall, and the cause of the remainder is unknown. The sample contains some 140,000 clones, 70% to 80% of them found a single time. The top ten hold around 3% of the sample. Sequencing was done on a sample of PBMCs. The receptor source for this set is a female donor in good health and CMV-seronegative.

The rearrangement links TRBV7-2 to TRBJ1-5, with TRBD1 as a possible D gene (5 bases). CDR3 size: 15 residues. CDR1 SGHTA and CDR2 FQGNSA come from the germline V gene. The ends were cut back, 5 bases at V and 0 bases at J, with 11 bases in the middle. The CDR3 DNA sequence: TGTGCCAGCAGCGTCTACAGGAATAGCAATCAGCCCCAGCATTTT. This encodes CASSVYRNSNQPQHF.

For the CDR3, the DNA is TGTGCCAGCAGCGTTAATAGCGGGAGGCCCACCTACGAGCAGTACTTC. It translates to CASSVNSGRPTYEQYF. The chain links TRBV7-2 to TRBJ2-7; 10 bases are shared with TRBD2. This CDR3 comprises 16 residues. Germline lookup yields CDR1 SGHTA and CDR2 FQGNSA. Unmatched junction bases numbered 9, after V lost 5 bases and J lost 2 bases.

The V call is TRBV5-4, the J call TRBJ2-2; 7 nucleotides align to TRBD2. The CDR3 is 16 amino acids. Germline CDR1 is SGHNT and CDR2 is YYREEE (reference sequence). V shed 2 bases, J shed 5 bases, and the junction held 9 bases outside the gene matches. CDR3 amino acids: CASSLVAGAGTGELFF. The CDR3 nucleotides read TGTGCCAGCAGCTTAGTGGCGGGAGCAGGGACCGGGGAGCTGTTTTTT. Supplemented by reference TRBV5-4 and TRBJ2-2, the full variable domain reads ETGVTQSPTHLIKTRGQQVTLRCSSQSGHNTVSWYQQALGQGPQFIFQYYREEENGRGNFPPRFSGLQFPNYSSELNVNALELDDSALYLCASSLVAGAGTGELFFGEGSRLTVL.

The CDR3 DNA reads as TGCGCCAGCAGCCAGACAGGGCAAGAGACCCAGTACTTC. This translates into CASSQTGQETQYF. The genes are TRBV4-1 and TRBJ2-5; TRBD1 matches at 7 bases. Germline values: CDR1 MGHRA, CDR2 YSYEKL. V was pared by 3 bases and J by 2 bases, with 0 bases of the junction left unmatched. The CDR3 has 13 amino acids.

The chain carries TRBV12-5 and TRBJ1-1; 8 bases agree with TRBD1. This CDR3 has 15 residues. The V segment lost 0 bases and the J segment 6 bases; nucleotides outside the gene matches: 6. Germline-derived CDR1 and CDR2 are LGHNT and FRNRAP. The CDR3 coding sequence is TGTGCTAGTGGTTTGGTAACAGGGGGATACCCTGAAGCTTTCTTT. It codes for CASGLVTGGYPEAFF.

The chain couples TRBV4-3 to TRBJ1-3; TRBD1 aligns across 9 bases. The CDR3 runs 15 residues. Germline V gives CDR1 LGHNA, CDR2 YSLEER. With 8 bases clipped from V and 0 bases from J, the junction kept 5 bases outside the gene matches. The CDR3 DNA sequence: TGCGCCAGCGGATCGACAGGGGGCTCTGGAAACACCATATATTTT. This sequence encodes CASGSTGGSGNTIYF.

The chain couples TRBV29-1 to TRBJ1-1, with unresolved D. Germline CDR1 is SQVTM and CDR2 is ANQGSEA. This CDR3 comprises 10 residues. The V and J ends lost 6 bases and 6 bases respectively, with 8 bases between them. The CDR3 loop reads CSVTVAEAFF. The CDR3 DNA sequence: TGCAGCGTCACAGTCGCTGAAGCTTTCTTT.

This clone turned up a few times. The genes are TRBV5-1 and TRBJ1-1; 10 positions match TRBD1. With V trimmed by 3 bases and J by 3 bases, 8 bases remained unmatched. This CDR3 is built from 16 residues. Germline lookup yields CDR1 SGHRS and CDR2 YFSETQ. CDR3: CASSSDRGRRDTEAFF. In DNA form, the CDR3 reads TGCGCCAGCAGCTCCGACAGGGGGCGCAGGGACACTGAAGCTTTCTTT.

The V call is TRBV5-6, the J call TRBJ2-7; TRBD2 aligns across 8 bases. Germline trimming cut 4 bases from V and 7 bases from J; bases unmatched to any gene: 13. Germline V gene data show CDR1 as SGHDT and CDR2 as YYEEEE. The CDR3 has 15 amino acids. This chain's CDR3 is CASSHFGGALREQYF. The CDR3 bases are TGTGCCAGCAGCCATTTCGGGGGGGCCTTGCGGGAGCAGTACTTC.

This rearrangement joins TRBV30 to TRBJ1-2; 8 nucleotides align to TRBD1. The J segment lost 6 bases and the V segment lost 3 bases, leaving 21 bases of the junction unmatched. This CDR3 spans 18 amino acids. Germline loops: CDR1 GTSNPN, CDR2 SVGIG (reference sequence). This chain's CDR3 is CAWSTEAPDRVPRDGYTF. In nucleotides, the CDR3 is TGTGCCTGGAGCACTGAGGCCCCGGACAGGGTTCCTAGAGATGGCTACACCTTC.

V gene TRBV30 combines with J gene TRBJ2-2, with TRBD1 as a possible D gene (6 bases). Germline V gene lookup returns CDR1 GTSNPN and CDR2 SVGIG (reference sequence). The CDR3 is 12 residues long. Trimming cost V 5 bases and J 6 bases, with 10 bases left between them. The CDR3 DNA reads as TGTGCCTGGGGAACAGGGTCCGGGGAGCTGTTTTTT. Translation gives CAWGTGSGELFF.

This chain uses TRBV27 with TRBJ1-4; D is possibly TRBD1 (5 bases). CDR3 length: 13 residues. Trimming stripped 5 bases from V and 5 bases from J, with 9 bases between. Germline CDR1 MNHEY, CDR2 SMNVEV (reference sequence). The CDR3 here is CASSPQGNEKLFF. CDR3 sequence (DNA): TGTGCCAGCAGTCCTCAGGGAAATGAAAAACTGTTTTTT.

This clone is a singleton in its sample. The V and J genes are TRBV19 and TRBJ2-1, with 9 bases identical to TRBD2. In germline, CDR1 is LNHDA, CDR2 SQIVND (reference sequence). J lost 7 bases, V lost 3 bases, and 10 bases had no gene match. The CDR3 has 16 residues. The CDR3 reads CASSMMAGGPGNEQFF. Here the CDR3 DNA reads TGTGCCAGTAGTATGATGGCGGGAGGGCCGGGTAATGAGCAGTTCTTC. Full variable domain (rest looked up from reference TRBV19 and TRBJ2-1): DGGITQSPKYLFRKEGQNVTLSCEQNLNHDAMYWYRQDPGQGLRLIYYSQIVNDFQKGDIAEGYSVSREKKESFPLTVTSAQKNPTAFYLCASSMMAGGPGNEQFFGPGTRLTVL.

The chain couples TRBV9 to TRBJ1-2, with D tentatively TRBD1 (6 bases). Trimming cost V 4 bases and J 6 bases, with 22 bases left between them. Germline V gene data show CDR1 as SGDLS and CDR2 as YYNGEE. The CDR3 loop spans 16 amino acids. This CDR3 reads CASSPLAWAGGDGYTF. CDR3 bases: TGTGCCAGCAGCCCATTAGCTTGGGCGGGGGGCGATGGCTACACCTTC. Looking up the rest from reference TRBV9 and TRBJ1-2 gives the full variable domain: DSGVTQTPKHLITATGQRVTLRCSPRSGDLSVYWYQQSLDQGLQFLIQYYNGEERAKGNILERFSAQQFPDLHSELNLSSLELGDSALYFCASSPLAWAGGDGYTFGSGTRLTVV.

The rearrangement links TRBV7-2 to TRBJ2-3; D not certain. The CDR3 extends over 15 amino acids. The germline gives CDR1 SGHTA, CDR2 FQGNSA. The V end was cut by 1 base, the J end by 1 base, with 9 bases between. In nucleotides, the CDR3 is TGTGCCAGCAGCTTAGAGCCGGGTCGCACAGATACGCAGTATTTT. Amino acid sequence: CASSLEPGRTDTQYF.

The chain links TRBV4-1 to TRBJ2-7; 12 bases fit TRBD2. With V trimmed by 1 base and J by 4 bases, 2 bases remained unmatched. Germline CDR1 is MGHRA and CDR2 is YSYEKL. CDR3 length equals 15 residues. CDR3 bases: TGCGCCAGCAGCCAAGGGACTAGCGGGACTTACGAGCAGTACTTC. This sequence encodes CASSQGTSGTYEQYF.

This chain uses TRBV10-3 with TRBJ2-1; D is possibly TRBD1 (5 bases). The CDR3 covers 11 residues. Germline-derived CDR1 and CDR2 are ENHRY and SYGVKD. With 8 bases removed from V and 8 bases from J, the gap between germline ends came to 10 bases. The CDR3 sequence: CAIASRDEQFF. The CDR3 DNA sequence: TGTGCCATCGCCTCCAGGGATGAGCAGTTCTTC.

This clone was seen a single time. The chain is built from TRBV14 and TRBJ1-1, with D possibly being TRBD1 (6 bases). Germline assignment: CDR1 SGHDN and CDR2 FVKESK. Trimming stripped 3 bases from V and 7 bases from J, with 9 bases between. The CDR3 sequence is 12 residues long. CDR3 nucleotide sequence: TGTGCCAGCAGCCAGGGGGCAATTGAAGCTTTCTTT. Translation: CASSQGAIEAFF.

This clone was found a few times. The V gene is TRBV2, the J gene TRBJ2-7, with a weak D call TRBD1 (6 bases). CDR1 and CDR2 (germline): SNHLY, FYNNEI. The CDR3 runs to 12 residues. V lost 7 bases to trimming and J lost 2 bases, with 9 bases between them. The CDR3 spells CASTDRAYEQYF. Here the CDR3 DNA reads TGTGCCAGCACGGACAGAGCCTACGAGCAGTACTTC.

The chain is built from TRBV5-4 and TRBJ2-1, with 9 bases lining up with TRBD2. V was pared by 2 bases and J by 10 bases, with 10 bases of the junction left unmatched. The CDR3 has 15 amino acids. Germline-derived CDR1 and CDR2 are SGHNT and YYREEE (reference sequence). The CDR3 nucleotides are TGTGCCAGCAGCTTAGTGGCGGGAGGGCCGGGAGAGCAGTTCTTC. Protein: CASSLVAGGPGEQFF.

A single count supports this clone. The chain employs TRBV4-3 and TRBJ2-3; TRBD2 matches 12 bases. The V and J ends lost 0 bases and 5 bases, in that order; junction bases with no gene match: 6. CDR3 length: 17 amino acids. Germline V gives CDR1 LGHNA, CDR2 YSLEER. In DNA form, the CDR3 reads TGCGCCAGCAGCCAAGACCGACTAGCGGGAGACCTAGATACGCAGTATTTT. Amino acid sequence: CASSQDRLAGDLDTQYF.

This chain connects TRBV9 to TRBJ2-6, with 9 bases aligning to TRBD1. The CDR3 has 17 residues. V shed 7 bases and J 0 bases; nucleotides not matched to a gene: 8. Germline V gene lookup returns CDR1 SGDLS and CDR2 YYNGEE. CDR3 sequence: CASGDRVWGSGANVLTF. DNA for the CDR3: TGTGCCAGCGGGGACAGGGTTTGGGGCTCTGGGGCCAACGTCCTGACTTTC. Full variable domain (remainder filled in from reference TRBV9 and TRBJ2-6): DSGVTQTPKHLITATGQRVTLRCSPRSGDLSVYWYQQSLDQGLQFLIQYYNGEERAKGNILERFSAQQFPDLHSELNLSSLELGDSALYFCASGDRVWGSGANVLTFGAGSRLTVL.

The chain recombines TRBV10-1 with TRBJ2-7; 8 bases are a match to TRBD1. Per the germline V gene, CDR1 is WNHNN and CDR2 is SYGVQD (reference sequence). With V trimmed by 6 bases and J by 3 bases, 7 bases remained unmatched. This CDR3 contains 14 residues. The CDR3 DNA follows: TGCGCCAGCAGCGACAGGGGCTCCGGCTACGAGCAGTACTTC. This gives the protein CASSDRGSGYEQYF.

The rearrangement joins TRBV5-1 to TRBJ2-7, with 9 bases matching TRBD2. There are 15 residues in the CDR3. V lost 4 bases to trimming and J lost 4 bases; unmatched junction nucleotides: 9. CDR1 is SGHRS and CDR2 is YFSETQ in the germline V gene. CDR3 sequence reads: CASSPRGGRAYEQYF. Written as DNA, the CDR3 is TGCGCCAGCAGCCCGAGGGGCGGGAGGGCGTACGAGCAGTACTTC. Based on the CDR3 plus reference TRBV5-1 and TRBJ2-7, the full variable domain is KAGVTQTPRYLIKTRGQQVTLSCSPISGHRSVSWYQQTPGQGLQFLFEYFSETQRNKGNFPGRFSGRQFSNSRSEMNVSTLELGDSALYLCASSPRGGRAYEQYFGPGTRLTVT.

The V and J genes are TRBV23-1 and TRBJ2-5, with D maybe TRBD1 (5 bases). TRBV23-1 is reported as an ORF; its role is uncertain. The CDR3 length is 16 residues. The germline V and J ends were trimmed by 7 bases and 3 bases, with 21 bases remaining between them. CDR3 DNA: TGCGCCAGCACCCACCCGGCTCACAGGAGCAAAGAGACCCAGTACTTC. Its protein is CASTHPAHRSKETQYF.